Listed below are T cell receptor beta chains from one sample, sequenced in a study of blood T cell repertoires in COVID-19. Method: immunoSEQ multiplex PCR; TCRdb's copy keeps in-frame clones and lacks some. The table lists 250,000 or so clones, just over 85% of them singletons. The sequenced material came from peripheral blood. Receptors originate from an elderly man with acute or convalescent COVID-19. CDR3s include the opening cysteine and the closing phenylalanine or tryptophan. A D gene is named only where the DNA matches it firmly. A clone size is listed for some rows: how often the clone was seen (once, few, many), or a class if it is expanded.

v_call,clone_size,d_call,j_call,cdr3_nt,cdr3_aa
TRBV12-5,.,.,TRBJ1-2,TGTGCTAGTGGGGACAGCAATAACTATGGCCACACCTTC,CASGDSNNYGHTF
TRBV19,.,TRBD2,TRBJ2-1,TGTGCCAGTAGTCAGGCTAGCGGGGGTTGGGATGAGCAGTTCTTC,CASSQASGGWDEQFF
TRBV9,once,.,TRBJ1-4,TGTGCCAGCAGCGTAGCATCCGGGGCAACTAATGAAAAACTGTTTTTT,CASSVASGATNEKLFF
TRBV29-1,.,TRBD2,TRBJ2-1,TGCAGCGGTGGTTTAGCGGGAGATGAGCAGTTCTTC,CSGGLAGDEQFF
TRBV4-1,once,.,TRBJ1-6,TGCGCCAGCAGCCACCCGACCAATCCCGGACAGATAAGCTCCTATAATTCACCCCTCCACTTT,CASSHPTNPGQISSYNSPLHF
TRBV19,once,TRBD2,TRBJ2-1,TGTGCCAGTAGTATTCCGACTAGCGTTTACAATGAGCAGTTCTTC,CASSIPTSVYNEQFF
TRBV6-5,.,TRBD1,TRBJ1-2,TGTGCCAGCACTGGTACAGGGGGCGGCTATGGCTACACCTTC,CASTGTGGGYGYTF
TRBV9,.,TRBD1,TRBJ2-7,TGTGCCAGCAGCGTAGTCTCACTTAATGGGGACAGGAACTACGAGCAGTACTTC,CASSVVSLNGDRNYEQYF
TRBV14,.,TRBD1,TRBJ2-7,TGTGCCAGCAGCCAAGATTTCGGGGCAGGGACAGGGTCTATCTACGAGCAGTACTTC,CASSQDFGAGTGSIYEQYF
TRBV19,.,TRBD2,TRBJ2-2,TGTGCCAGTTCTATAGCGGGAGGTTCCACCGGGGAGCTGTTTTTT,CASSIAGGSTGELFF
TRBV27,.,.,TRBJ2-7,TGTGCCAGCAGTTGGTCCGGACTAACCTACGAGCAGTACTTC,CASSWSGLTYEQYF
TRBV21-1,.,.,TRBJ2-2,TGTGCCAGCAGCAAAGCTGGGGGACAGGGGGAAGCCGGGGAGCTGTTTTTT,CASSKAGGQGEAGELFF
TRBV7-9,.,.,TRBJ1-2,TGTGCCAGCAGCAAAGCTCTTAACTATGGCTACACCTTC,CASSKALNYGYTF
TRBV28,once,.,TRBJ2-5,TGTGCCAGCCAGGGGGGCGAGACCCAGTACTTC,CASQGGETQYF
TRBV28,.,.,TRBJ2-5,TGTGCCAGCAGTTCACGGGGGTTCAACTCGGGTGGGGGCCAAGAGACCCAGTACTTC,CASSSRGFNSGGGQETQYF
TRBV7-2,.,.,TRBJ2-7,TGTGCCAGCAGCCTTTCTCGGAGCGCCTACGAGCAGTACTTC,CASSLSRSAYEQYF
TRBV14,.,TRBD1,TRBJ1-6,TGTGCCAGCAGCCAAGTAGCAGGGGGAAATTCACCCCTCCACTTT,CASSQVAGGNSPLHF
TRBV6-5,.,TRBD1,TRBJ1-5,TGTGCCAGCAGTTCCCCGGGACAGGGCGCTCAGCCCCAGCATTTT,CASSSPGQGAQPQHF
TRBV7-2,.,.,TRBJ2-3,TGTGCCAGCAGCTTAGACTCTCGAGGGAGCACAGATACGCAGTATTTT,CASSLDSRGSTDTQYF
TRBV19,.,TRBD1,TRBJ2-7,TGTGCCAGTAGACTTTCACCGGGACAGGGTCCCTACGAGCAGTACTTC,CASRLSPGQGPYEQYF
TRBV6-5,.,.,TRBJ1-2,TGTGCCAGCAGTTACTCGAGTATGGTGAACTATGGCTACACCTTC,CASSYSSMVNYGYTF
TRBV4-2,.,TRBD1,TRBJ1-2,TGTGCCAGCAGCCCTGCTCGGACAGGGGGCAACTATGGCTACACCTTC,CASSPARTGGNYGYTF
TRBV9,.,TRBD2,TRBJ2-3,TGTGCCAGCAGCACAACGGGGGGGCTGGATACGCAGTATTTT,CASSTTGGLDTQYF
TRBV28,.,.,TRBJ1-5,TGTGCCAGCAGACCTTCGGGAAGTGGTCAGCCCCAGCATTTT,CASRPSGSGQPQHF
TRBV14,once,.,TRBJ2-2,TGTGCCAGCAGCGGAGGACAGTCCTACACCGGGGAGCTGTTTTTT,CASSGGQSYTGELFF
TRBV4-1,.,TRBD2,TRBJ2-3,TGCGCCAGCGGACTAGCGGGAGGCACAGATACGCAGTATTTT,CASGLAGGTDTQYF
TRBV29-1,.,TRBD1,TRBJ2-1,TGCAGCGTCTTTCCGGGACAGGGGAAAGTCAATGAGCAGTTCTTC,CSVFPGQGKVNEQFF
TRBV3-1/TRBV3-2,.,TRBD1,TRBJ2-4,TGTGCCAGCAGCCAAGTAAGCCAGGGGGTGGCCAAAAACATTCAGTACTTC,CASSQVSQGVAKNIQYF
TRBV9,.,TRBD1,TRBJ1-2,TGTGCCAGCAGCGCCAACAGGGGGCAGGGCTATGGCTACACCTTC,CASSANRGQGYGYTF
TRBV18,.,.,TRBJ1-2,TGTGCCAGCTCACCGGGAGGGTTTGGCTACACCTTC,CASSPGGFGYTF
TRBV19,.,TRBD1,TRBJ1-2,TGTGCCAGCCAACCTTACTCGGACAGGGGTTATGGCTACACCTTC,CASQPYSDRGYGYTF
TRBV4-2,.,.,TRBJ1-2,TGTGCCAGCAGCCAAGGCGGCGGCTACACCTTC,CASSQGGGYTF
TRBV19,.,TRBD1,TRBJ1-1,TGTGCCAGTAGCATACAGGGGGATGACACTGAAGCTTTCTTT,CASSIQGDDTEAFF
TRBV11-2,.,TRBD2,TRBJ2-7,TGTGCCAGCACCCCGACGGCGGGAGGGCCCTACGAGCAGTACTTC,CASTPTAGGPYEQYF
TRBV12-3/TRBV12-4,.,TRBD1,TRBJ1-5,TGTGCCAGCAGTGGACAGGACAATCAGCCCCAGCATTTT,CASSGQDNQPQHF
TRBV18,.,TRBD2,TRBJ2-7,TGTGCCAGCTCACCTTCCAGCGGGGGTTCCTACGAGCAGTACTTC,CASSPSSGGSYEQYF
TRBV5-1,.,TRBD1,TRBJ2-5,TGCGCCAGCAGCTTGCAAGGGGGCAGGGAGACCCAGTACTTC,CASSLQGGRETQYF
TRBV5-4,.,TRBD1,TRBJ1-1,TGTGCCAGCAGCTTGGGGCAGGGGGCGAGAACTGAAGCTTTCTTT,CASSLGQGARTEAFF
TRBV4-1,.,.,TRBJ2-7,TGCGCCAGCAGCCAAGGCAGAAACTACGAGCAGTACTTC,CASSQGRNYEQYF
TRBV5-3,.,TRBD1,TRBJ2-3,TGTGCCAGAAGCTTGCATGTGACAGGGTGCGTGGATACGCAGTATTTT,CARSLHVTGCVDTQYF
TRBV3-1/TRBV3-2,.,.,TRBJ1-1,TGTGCCAGCAGCCTAACTTTTCAGGACACTGAAGCTTTCTTT,CASSLTFQDTEAFF
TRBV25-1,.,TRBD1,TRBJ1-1,TGTGCCAGCAGTCCAGGGGGCTACACTGAAGCTTTCTTT,CASSPGGYTEAFF
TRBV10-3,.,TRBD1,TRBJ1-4,TGTGCCATAGGACAGGGCGATGAAAAACTGTTTTTT,CAIGQGDEKLFF
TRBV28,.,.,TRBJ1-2,TGTGCCAGCAGAGTTTTGAAGAGGGCTAACTATGGCTACACCTTC,CASRVLKRANYGYTF
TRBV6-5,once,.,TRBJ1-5,TGTGCCAGCAGTTATCAGGGCCCACCCCACAATCAGCCCCAGCATTTT,CASSYQGPPHNQPQHF
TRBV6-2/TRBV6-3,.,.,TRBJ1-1,TGTGCCAGCAGTGATCAGGGGTACACTGAAGCTTTCTTT,CASSDQGYTEAFF